This T cell receptor (beta chain) came from a study of T cell responses to AZD1222 COVID-19 vaccine. Profiling relied on immunoSEQ multiplex PCR, and the TCRdb table lists in-frame clones only, not all of them. The sample carries under 200,000 clones, less than 95% recorded once. Trimming pared 4 bases from V and 3 bases from J, leaving 17 bases between. The CDR3 is 16 residues long. Germline assignment: CDR1 SGHRS and CDR2 YFSETQ. The sample consisted of peripheral blood, taken on day 0 of AZD1222 vaccination. The sequence was collected from an adult in good health. The rearrangement joins TRBV5-1 to TRBJ1-5; D is unresolved. CDR3 sequence: CASSPAGTAPNQPQHF. In nucleotides, the CDR3 is TGCGCCAGCAGCCCCGCCGGAACAGCGCCCAATCAGCCCCAGCATTTT.